The 2 T cell receptor beta chains below come from one sample, sequenced in a study of T cell repertoires in ileal Crohn's disease. Method: immunoSEQ multiplex PCR; TCRdb's copy keeps in-frame clones and lacks some. This table has about 2,000 clones, roughly 80% appearing once. This sample's time point: proximal margin of the surgical specimen (macroscopically non-inflamed). The sample was ileal tissue. The receptors originated from an adult with Crohn's disease.

This chain joins TRBV5-1 and TRBJ2-7; a weak D match, TRBD1 (6 bases). CDR1 and CDR2 from the germline V gene are SGHRS and YFSETQ. V was pared by 4 bases and J by 2 bases, with 10 bases between. The CDR3 sequence is 13 residues long. CDR3 in amino acids: CASSLTGAYEQYF. In nucleotides, the CDR3 is TGCGCCAGCAGCCTGACAGGAGCCTACGAGCAGTACTTC. The whole variable domain, filled in from reference TRBV5-1 and TRBJ2-7, reads KAGVTQTPRYLIKTRGQQVTLSCSPISGHRSVSWYQQTPGQGLQFLFEYFSETQRNKGNFPGRFSGRQFSNSRSEMNVSTLELGDSALYLCASSLTGAYEQYFGPGTRLTVT.

This chain connects TRBV10-3 to TRBJ1-4, with a possible D match to TRBD1 (6 bases). With 3 bases removed from V and 5 bases from J, the gap between germline ends came to 10 bases. The V gene's germline CDR1 is ENHRY and CDR2 SYGVKD. The CDR3 covers 14 residues. The CDR3 bases are TGTGCCATCAGTGAAGACAGGACAAATGAAAAACTGTTTTTT. Its translation: CAISEDRTNEKLFF.